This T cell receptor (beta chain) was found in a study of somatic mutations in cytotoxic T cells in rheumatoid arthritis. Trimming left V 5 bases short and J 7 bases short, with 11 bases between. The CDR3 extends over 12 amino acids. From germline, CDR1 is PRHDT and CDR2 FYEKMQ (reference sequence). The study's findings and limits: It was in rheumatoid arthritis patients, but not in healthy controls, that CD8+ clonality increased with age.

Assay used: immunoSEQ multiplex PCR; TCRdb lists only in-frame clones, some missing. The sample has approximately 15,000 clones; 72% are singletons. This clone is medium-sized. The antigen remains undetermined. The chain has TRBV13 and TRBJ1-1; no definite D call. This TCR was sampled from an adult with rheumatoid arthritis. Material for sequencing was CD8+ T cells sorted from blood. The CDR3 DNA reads TGTGCCAGCAGCACCTGGTCCCATGAAGCTTTCTTT. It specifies CASSTWSHEAFF.